The present T cell receptor beta chain was sequenced within a study of control samples from healthy donors and cancer patients. The CDR3 has 13 amino acids. Germline assignment: CDR1 SGHKS and CDR2 YYEKEE (reference sequence). Trimming removed 1 base at V and 1 base at J, with 5 bases between. The method was immunoSEQ multiplex PCR; TCRdb's version includes in-frame clones alone and lacks a portion of them. The top ten clones hold over 10% of a sample with 120,000 to 150,000 clones, roughly 94% of them seen once. V and J are TRBV5-5 and TRBJ1-1; D gene uncertain. The receptor's source is a man in his forties in good health. Sequenced: blood. The CDR3 DNA follows: TGTGCCAGCAGCTTGAGAGGGAACACTGAAGCTTTCTTT. Its protein product is CASSLRGNTEAFF.